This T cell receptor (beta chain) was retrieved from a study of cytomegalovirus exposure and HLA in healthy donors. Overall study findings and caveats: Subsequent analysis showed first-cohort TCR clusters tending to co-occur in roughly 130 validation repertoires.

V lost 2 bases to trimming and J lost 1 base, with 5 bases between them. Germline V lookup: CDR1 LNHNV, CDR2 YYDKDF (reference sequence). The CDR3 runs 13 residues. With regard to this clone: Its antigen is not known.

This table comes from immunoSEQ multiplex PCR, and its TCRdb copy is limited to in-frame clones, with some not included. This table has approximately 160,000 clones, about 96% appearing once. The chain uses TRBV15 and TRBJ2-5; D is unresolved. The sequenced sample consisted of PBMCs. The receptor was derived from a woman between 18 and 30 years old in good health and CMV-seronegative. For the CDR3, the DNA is TGTGCCACCAGCAGAAGACTCCAAGAGACCCAGTACTTC. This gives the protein CATSRRLQETQYF.